The entry that follows covers one TCR beta chain sequence. These data originate in a study of control samples from healthy donors and cancer patients. The CDR3 is made up of 15 amino acids. V gave up 8 bases and J gave up 3 bases, with 19 bases separating them. CDR1 is MRHNA and CDR2 is SNTAGT in the germline V gene. The method was immunoSEQ multiplex PCR; TCRdb's version includes in-frame clones alone and lacks a portion of them. The sample carries roughly 100,000 clones, around 92% recorded once. The gene calls are TRBV6-4 and TRBJ1-1; a weak D match, TRBD1 (5 bases). This clonotype was sampled from a woman between 18 and 29 years old in good health. Material for sequencing was blood. The CDR3 sequence: CASRRMGGLDTEAFF. CDR3 DNA sequence: TGTGCCAGCCGCCGGATGGGGGGATTGGACACTGAAGCTTTCTTT.